Listed here are 10 T cell receptor beta chains from one sample, sequenced in a study of T cells in Graves' hyperthyroidism and ophthalmopathy. TCR beta CDR3 regions were amplified from RNA transcripts. In the first-round RT-PCR of the TCR CDR3, the HTBI primer set was used. TCRdb reprocessed the multiplex PCR reads via MiXCR and lists one record per CDR3 protein. The table records about 510,000 distinct CDR3 sequences, around 13% of them present only once. Sequenced: blood. Receptors originate from a woman in her thirties or forties with Graves' hyperthyroidism.

There are many counts of this clonotype. The rearrangement uses TRBV3-1 and TRBJ2-1; TRBD2 matches at 10 bases. The J segment lost 9 bases and the V segment lost 0 bases, leaving 11 bases of the junction unmatched. CDR1 is LGHDT and CDR2 is YNNKEL in the germline V gene (reference sequence). CDR3 length: 17 amino acids. CDR3 sequence reads: CASSQDYASGSLGEQFF. As DNA, the CDR3 is TGTGCCAGCAGCCAAGATTACGCTAGCGGGAGTCTTGGTGAGCAGTTCTTC.

This clonotype was observed many times. The rearrangement joins TRBV28 to TRBJ2-7; 9 positions match TRBD1. The V segment lost 7 bases and the J segment 6 bases; nucleotides outside the gene matches: 16. Looked up from germline, CDR1 is MDHEN and CDR2 is SYDVKM. The CDR3 runs 16 residues. The CDR3 reads CASTSTPWTGVFEQYF. The CDR3, as DNA: TGTGCCAGCACTTCAACACCCTGGACAGGGGTGTTCGAGCAGTACTTC.

This chain uses TRBV27 with TRBJ2-1; no clear D. CDR3 length: 12 amino acids. Germline V gives CDR1 MNHEY, CDR2 SMNVEV (reference sequence). V lost 4 bases, J lost 8 bases, and 9 bases lay in between. In DNA form, the CDR3 reads TGTGCCAGCAGTTCTCGTTCGGATGAGCAGTTCTTC. It translates to CASSSRSDEQFF.

The table lists this clonotype with many counts. The chain has TRBV5-1 and TRBJ2-2; 12 nucleotides agree with TRBD2. This CDR3 has 16 residues. CDR1 SGHRS and CDR2 YFSETQ come from the germline V gene. The J segment lost 3 bases and the V segment lost 4 bases, leaving 4 bases of the junction unmatched. CDR3 amino acids: CASSPRLAGDTGELFF. The CDR3 DNA sequence: TGCGCCAGCAGCCCCAGACTAGCGGGAGACACCGGGGAGCTGTTTTTT.

Ten or more counts support this clonotype. The chain employs TRBV5-1 and TRBJ2-2, with a tentative D call TRBD2 (6 bases). CDR3 length: 17 amino acids. The germline V gene has CDR1 SGHRS and CDR2 YFSETQ. V lost 0 bases to trimming and J lost 0 bases, with 12 bases between them. As DNA, the CDR3 is TGCGCCAGCAGCTTGGCCGGGGGAGACGCGAACACCGGGGAGCTGTTTTTT. Its translation: CASSLAGGDANTGELFF.

This clonotype was observed at least ten times. The chain carries TRBV20-1 and TRBJ2-7; D may match TRBD1 or TRBD2 (5 bases each). The germline V and J ends were trimmed by 0 bases and 3 bases, with 15 bases remaining between them. The length of the CDR3 is 15 residues. CDR1 is DFQATT and CDR2 is SNEGSKA in the germline V gene (reference sequence). CDR3 sequence (DNA): TGCAGTGCTAGAGATTGGTTACTGGGGGACTACGAGCAGTACTTC. It codes for CSARDWLLGDYEQYF.

This clonotype was detected only a few times. One junction end does not reproduce the germline sequence, and a read error may be involved. The rearrangement uses TRBV2 and TRBJ2-7; no reliable D call. The CDR3 has 11 residues. Germline CDR1 is SNHLY and CDR2 is FYNNEI. CDR3 region: CAGSDAVEQYF. The CDR3, as DNA: TGTGCCGGCAGTGACGCCGTCGAGCAGTACTTC.

Ten or more counts support this clonotype. CDR3 DNA: TGCAGTGCTAGAGCTCTAAGCGGGGAATCCTACAATGAGCAGTTCTTC. As protein: CSARALSGESYNEQFF. The genes are TRBV20-1 and TRBJ2-1; 7 nucleotides line up with TRBD2. This CDR3 is 16 amino acids long. CDR1 is DFQATT and CDR2 is SNEGSKA in the germline V gene (reference sequence). The trim removed 1 base at V and 1 base at J, leaving 7 bases unmatched.

This clonotype was recorded at least ten times. The rearrangement joins TRBV5-1 to TRBJ2-7; a weak D match, TRBD2 (6 bases). Trimming removed 0 bases at V and 0 bases at J, with 10 bases between. CDR3 length: 15 amino acids. Germline V gives CDR1 SGHRS, CDR2 YFSETQ. CDR3 nucleotide sequence: TGCGCCAGCAGCTTGGGACAGACTAGCTCCTACGAGCAGTACTTC. Amino acids: CASSLGQTSSYEQYF. The whole variable domain, remainder taken from reference TRBV5-1 and TRBJ2-7, is KAGVTQTPRYLIKTRGQQVTLSCSPISGHRSVSWYQQTPGQGLQFLFEYFSETQRNKGNFPGRFSGRQFSNSRSEMNVSTLELGDSALYLCASSLGQTSSYEQYFGPGTRLTVT.

This clonotype was seen at least ten times. This chain links TRBV28 with TRBJ2-3; D may be TRBD2 (6 bases). Germline V lookup: CDR1 MDHEN, CDR2 SYDVKM. The V gene lost 3 bases and the J gene lost 3 bases, with 16 bases spanning the gap. The CDR3 has 16 amino acids. CDR3 DNA: TGTGCCAGCAGTTTTCGACCCCGGGAGAAGACAGATACGCAGTATTTT. Translation gives CASSFRPREKTDTQYF.